This TCR beta chain was obtained from a study of blood T cell repertoires in COVID-19. Assay: immunoSEQ multiplex PCR; the TCRdb copy retains only in-frame clones and omits some. The sample holds 400,000 to 500,000 clones; 70% to 90% are singletons and the top ten take over 1.5%. Everyone who took part was roughly 18 to 89 years old, and they came from about two dozen US areas. This CDR3 comprises 14 residues. Germline CDR1 and CDR2: MNHEY and SVGAGI. The germline V and J ends were trimmed by 6 bases and 7 bases, with 15 bases remaining between them. V usage is TRBV6-5 and J usage is TRBJ1-4; D perhaps matches TRBD1 (6 bases). Material: PBMCs or T cells enriched from blood (not recorded which). The TCR was taken from a woman aged 40 to 50 who had recovered from COVID-19. CDR3 residues: CASSPGGGLEKLFF. The CDR3 nucleotides read TGTGCCAGCAGCCCGGGGGGCGGCCTTGAAAAACTGTTTTTT.